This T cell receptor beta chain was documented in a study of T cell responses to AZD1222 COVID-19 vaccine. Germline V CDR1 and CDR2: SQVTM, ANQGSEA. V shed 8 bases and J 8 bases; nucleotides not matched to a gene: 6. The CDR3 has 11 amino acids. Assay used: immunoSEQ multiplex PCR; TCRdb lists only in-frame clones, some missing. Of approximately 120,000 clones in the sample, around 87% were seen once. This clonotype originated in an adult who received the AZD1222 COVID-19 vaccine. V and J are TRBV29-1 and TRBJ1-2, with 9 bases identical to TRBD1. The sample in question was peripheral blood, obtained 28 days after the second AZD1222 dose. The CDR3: CSTWTGEGYTF. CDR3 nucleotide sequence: TGCAGCACATGGACAGGGGAAGGCTACACCTTC.